Listed here is a single T cell receptor beta chain. The clone's antigen remains unknown. No base quality values were provided; no much bigger clone lies one nucleotide off. Libraries were built with the immunoSEQ multiplex PCR assay. The multiplex PCR relied on a mix of 60 forward primers for TCR Vbeta segments and 13 reverse primers for TCR Jbeta segments. A multiplex PCR assay on genomic DNA amplified the CDR3 region of rearranged TCR beta genes. On the Illumina HiSeq System, the amplified TCR beta libraries were sequenced as 87-base-pair reads. Regarding the original processing steps: In a later analysis, roughly 80 million unique TCR beta chains were counted across the 650 to 700 repertoires, and roughly 11 million of these chains were shared by at least two donors. Raw reads were error-corrected and collapsed into unique sequences by a nearest-neighbor algorithm in which closely related sequences were merged to remove PCR and sequencing errors. To assign V, D and J gene segments, CDR3 sequences were aligned to IMGT reference sequences. For a sequence to be retained, a match of at least six nucleotides was required to both a V gene segment and a J gene segment. Rearrangements were classified as productive when the CDR3 lacked stop codons and remained in frame with V and J, and all other rearrangements were classified as non-productive. Following IMGT convention, CDR3 was defined as the stretch from the second conserved V-encoded cysteine to the conserved J-encoded phenylalanine. In an earlier analysis of 550 to 650 of the donors, sequences lacking an unambiguous match to a single V gene segment were excluded. In an earlier analysis of approximately 590 of the donors, a V segment was called functional when productive rearrangements were above 56.7%, and segregating when the standard deviation between donors exceeded 5%. A statistical classification framework was built for diagnosing cytomegalovirus status from the catalog of TCR beta chain sequences. In a later analysis, V and J genes were assigned by comparing TCR nucleotide sequences against IMGT/GENE-DB human TR gene sequences. Using the TCRdist pipeline, a later analysis assigned CDR3 sequences along with most-parsimonious VDJ recombination scenarios. A later analysis defined each TCR beta chain by its CDR3 amino acid sequence plus V-gene family, and excluded reads lacking a unique V-gene family. To address suspected cross-contamination and a sequencing artifact, a later analysis removed 450 to 700 highly shared, low-generation-probability nucleotide sequences. In a later analysis, a clonal expansion index was calculated for each public chain from normalized within-repertoire ranks of inferred template counts. In a later analysis, generation probabilities were computed with a VDJ recombination model fitted to out-of-frame rearrangements, and the resulting probabilities were checked against IGoR. In a later analysis, TCR-TCR, TCR-HLA and TCR-CMV co-occurrence was scored with hypergeometric tests, and a repertoire-size bias correction was applied to TCR pairs. False discovery rates were estimated in a later analysis by permuting HLA or CMV assignments 20 times. A later analysis grouped co-occurring TCRs with DBSCAN, adding TCRdist sequence similarity when clustering within HLA-allele-positive subsets. For co-occurrence clustering, repertoires with fewer than 30,000 or more than 120,000 public chains were excluded, along with five repertoires with anomalous nucleotide sharing. Sourced from immuneACCESS, this table was stored by TCRdb with only in-frame sequences that have V and J called. A share of the clones is absent; for the studies checked, an unresolved V gene accounts for under half, and the remainder has no known explanation. Clone size and the V and J calls come from that table; the DNA yielded D and trimming. Counted in this sample were 90,000 to 120,000 clones; approximately 68% of them appeared once. 4.5% to 5% of the sample is taken by the ten largest.

Between the V and J ends, shortened by 0 bases and 2 bases respectively, the junction contains 9 bases. CDR1 and CDR2, looked up from the germline V gene (reference sequence), are SGHNT and YYREEE. The CDR3 spans 14 residues, from the cysteine through the phenylalanine. CDR3 DNA only is kept here, 42 bases in frame from base 1. This entry is derived from a study of cytomegalovirus exposure and HLA in healthy donors (dated by TCRdb to about 2017). Study-wide context: An earlier analysis of several hundred of the donors reported 250 to 350 Gb of sequence data and 100 million to 130 million unique TCR beta sequences from some 180 million T cells. Donor age, sex, ethnicity and CMV serostatus were collected together with the repertoire data. Four or five DR-DQ haplotypes were handled as single units for association and clustering, since linkage in the cohort was strong. Typing coverage differed by locus: A, B, C, DRB1 and DQB1 were typed in about 620-630 donors, DQA1 in 522, DPA1 in 606, and DPB1 in around 440. On average, around 230,000 unique TCR beta nucleotide sequences were sequenced per donor among 398 genotyped donors of the cohort, with 15% to 20% of those sequences being non-productive. The later analysis used no new phenotypic data to find candidate immune exposures, relying instead on TCR beta sequences and their occurrence across donors. An earlier analysis of a few hundred of the donors applied high-throughput TCR beta sequencing to assess whether each TCR beta V gene segment acted as functional or pseudogenic. Class I and class II HLA loci were covered by the typing at four-digit resolution. All discovery cohort repertoires had been generated using a single sequencing platform. To predict cytomegalovirus infection status, the study brought together high-throughput TCR immunosequencing, statistical association of individual TCRs with disease status, and machine learning. The genetic ancestry cluster associated with self-reported Caucasian donors included 65% to 90% of the 398 genotyped donors. The T cell repertoires of under 700 subjects were profiled by immunosequencing and related to cytomegalovirus serostatus. A later analysis re-examined previously published TCR beta repertoires from about 700 donors and added high-resolution HLA genotyping to investigate patterns of TCR occurrence. The study was designed to test whether signatures of past pathogen exposure could be identified by cataloging public T cell receptors. A separate validation cohort of about 110 different subjects was used in addition to the approximately 640-subject first cohort. An early release covering 500 to 750 HLA-typed donors comprised approximately 290 gigabases of sequencing data and some 79 million unique TCR sequences. A later genetic analysis took genome-wide SNP genotypes for about 65% of the 666 donors and used that subset as a discovery cohort.

The research as a whole found: A later analysis found that TCR association rates varied across HLA loci, with DRB1 alleles showing the most associated TCRs and HLA-C alleles the fewest. A later genetic analysis reported fewer N-insertions in productive TCRs among donors in an Asian-associated ancestry cluster than the 666-donor mean. Assigning TCR associations to individual alleles was difficult when HLA alleles, especially DR and DQ, strongly co-occurred. A later analysis associated about 18,000 TCR beta sequences with specific HLA alleles at a false discovery rate of 0.05. According to a later analysis, parvovirus B19, influenza, CMV and Epstein-Barr virus appeared linked to several top co-occurrence clusters. Cytomegalovirus status was reported to be diagnosed by the classifier with high specificity and sensitivity in both the original and validation cohorts. A cluster of highly shared sequence variants was judged likely to represent a technical artifact of the sequencing pipeline. In a later analysis, most CMV-associated TCR beta chains were found to appear HLA-restricted, with HLA associations seemingly driven largely by CMV exposure. The study gave a list of over 150 TCR beta chains associated with cytomegalovirus. Sequencing depth was assumed to be roughly uniform across donors in the presence/absence analyses, though that assumption may not hold. The 87-base-pair reads could not distinguish some IMGT-functional V segments, including TRBV6-2 and TRBV6-3, so those segments were excluded. The earlier analysis of 587 of the donors excluded around 17 rarely observed V segments, including chromosome 9 orphons, because counts were too low. Immune exposure information for the cohort was limited to CMV serostatus. A further reported finding was that TCR beta sequences accurately predicted the HLA-A and HLA-B alleles for most subjects in the first cohort. Broadly in line with IMGT annotations, most TCR beta V segments showed up in productive rearrangements about 87% or about 30% of the time in an earlier analysis of several hundred of the donors. Linkage disequilibrium might explain the correlated functional status among segregating V segments, but an unknown experimental factor could not be excluded. Across donors, most TCR sequences were observed very rarely, whereas some public TCRs were present in many individuals. A later analysis found that HLA-associated TCR beta chains were more clonally expanded and had lower generation probabilities than equally common non-associated chains. A later genetic analysis associated a missense DCLRE1C variant with V-gene and J-gene trimming of TCR beta chains, and an independent cohort replicated the association. The cohort was sequenced for TCR beta chains only, and without alpha or paired-chain data the features that could be detected were limited. The authors suggested that the approach could potentially be extended to other disease states and immunological phenotypes. Three of the identified cytomegalovirus-associated TCR beta chains were confirmed in vitro to be specific for cytomegalovirus antigens. Because HLA typing was missing for some donors at each locus, association tests included only the typed subset.

The cohort was made up of approximately 700 healthy bone marrow donors. Cohort members were all nominally healthy when sampled, although unrecorded immune exposures were likely present. The donor tested CMV seropositive, placing the donor among the 289 seropositive members of the cohort. Every donor gave a peripheral blood sample, and the peripheral blood mononuclear cells from that sample were used for TCR beta sequencing. The Qiagen DNeasy Blood Extraction Kit was used to extract genomic DNA from the blood cell samples. The sequence is built from TRBV5-4 and TRBJ2-7, and the D gene may be TRBD2, 6 bases matching. This sequence originates from a young woman in good health and CMV-seropositive. Sequenced: PBMCs. The DNA is as follows: TGTGCCAGCAGCTTGGTTAGCGGCACCTACGAGCAGTACTTC. It encodes CASSLVSGTYEQYF.